The 4 T cell receptor beta chains presented below share a single source sample, sequenced in a study of blood T cell repertoires in COVID-19. Using immunoSEQ multiplex PCR, the repertoire was profiled, and TCRdb retains in-frame clones only, with some absent. Of some 300,000 clones detected, 65% to 90% appear once; the ten largest clones hold around 4.6%. Input material: PBMCs or T cells enriched from blood (not recorded which). The receptors derive from a man aged 25 to 45 who had recovered from COVID-19.

The chain employs TRBV5-1 and TRBJ1-1; 8 nucleotides align to TRBD1. CDR1 is SGHRS, CDR2 YFSETQ, per germline. With V trimmed by 3 bases and J by 4 bases, 8 bases remained unmatched. The CDR3 has 15 amino acids. CDR3 in amino acids: CASSWTTGGGTEAFF. The CDR3 DNA is TGCGCCAGCAGCTGGACTACAGGGGGTGGCACTGAAGCTTTCTTT.

With regard to this clone: The sample carries other DNA sequences with the same CDR3. The chain recombines TRBV7-2 with TRBJ2-2; D not certain. This CDR3 spans 15 amino acids. Germline V gene lookup returns CDR1 SGHTA and CDR2 FQGNSA. The ends were cut back, 1 base at V and 1 base at J, with 7 bases in the middle. In nucleotides, the CDR3 is TGTGCCAGCAGCTTAGTAACGGGGAACACCGGGGAGCTGTTTTTT. Its translation: CASSLVTGNTGELFF. Full variable domain (remainder filled in from reference TRBV7-2 and TRBJ2-2): GAGVSQSPSNKVTEKGKDVELRCDPISGHTALYWYRQSLGQGLEFLIYFQGNSAPDKSGLPSDRFSAERTGGSVSTLTIQRTQQEDSAVYLCASSLVTGNTGELFFGEGSRLTVL.

This rearrangement joins TRBV18 to TRBJ2-5; 12 bases align to TRBD1. Germline V CDR1 and CDR2: KGHSH, LQKENI. The CDR3 is 16 residues long. V lost 4 bases, J lost 6 bases, and 9 bases stayed unmatched. The CDR3 loop is CASSLFGTGGMKTQYF. The DNA of the CDR3 is TGTGCCAGCTCACTTTTCGGGACAGGGGGCATGAAGACCCAGTACTTC.

The V and J genes are TRBV19 and TRBJ1-5; tentatively, D is TRBD1 (5 bases). Germline V gene lookup returns CDR1 LNHDA and CDR2 SQIVND (reference sequence). The V gene lost 6 bases and the J gene lost 5 bases, with 8 bases spanning the gap. The length of the CDR3 is 12 residues. CDR3 amino acids: CASRDIDQPQHF. DNA of the CDR3: TGTGCCAGTAGGGACATCGATCAGCCCCAGCATTTT. The full variable domain, in which reference TRBV19 and TRBJ1-5 provide the parts outside the CDR3, is DGGITQSPKYLFRKEGQNVTLSCEQNLNHDAMYWYRQDPGQGLRLIYYSQIVNDFQKGDIAEGYSVSREKKESFPLTVTSAQKNPTAFYLCASRDIDQPQHFGDGTRLSIL.